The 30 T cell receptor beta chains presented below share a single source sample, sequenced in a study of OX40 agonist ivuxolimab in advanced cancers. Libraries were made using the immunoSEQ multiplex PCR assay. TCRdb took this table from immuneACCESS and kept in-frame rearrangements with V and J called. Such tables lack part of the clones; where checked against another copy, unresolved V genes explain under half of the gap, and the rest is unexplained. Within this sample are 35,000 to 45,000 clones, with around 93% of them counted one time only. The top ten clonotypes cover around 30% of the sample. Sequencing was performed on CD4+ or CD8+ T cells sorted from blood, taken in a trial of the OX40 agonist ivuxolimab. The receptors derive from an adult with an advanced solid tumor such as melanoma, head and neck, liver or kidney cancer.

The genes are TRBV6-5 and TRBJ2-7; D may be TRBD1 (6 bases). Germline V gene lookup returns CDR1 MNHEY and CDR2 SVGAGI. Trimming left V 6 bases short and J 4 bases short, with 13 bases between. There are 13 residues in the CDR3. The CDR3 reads CASREQGEYEQYF. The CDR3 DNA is TGTGCCAGCAGGGAACAGGGAGAGTACGAGCAGTACTTC.

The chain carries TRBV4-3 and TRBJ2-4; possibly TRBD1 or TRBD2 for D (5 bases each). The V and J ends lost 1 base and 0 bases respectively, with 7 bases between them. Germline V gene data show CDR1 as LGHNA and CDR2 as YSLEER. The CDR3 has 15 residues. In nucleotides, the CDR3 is TGCGCCAGCAGCCAAGCTGGGGGAGCCAAAAACATTCAGTACTTC. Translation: CASSQAGGAKNIQYF.

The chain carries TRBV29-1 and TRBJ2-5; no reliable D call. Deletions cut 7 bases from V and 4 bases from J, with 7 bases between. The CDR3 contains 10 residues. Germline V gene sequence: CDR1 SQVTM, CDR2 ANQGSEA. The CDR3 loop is CSARRETQYF. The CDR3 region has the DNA TGCAGCGCCCGTCGAGAGACCCAGTACTTC.

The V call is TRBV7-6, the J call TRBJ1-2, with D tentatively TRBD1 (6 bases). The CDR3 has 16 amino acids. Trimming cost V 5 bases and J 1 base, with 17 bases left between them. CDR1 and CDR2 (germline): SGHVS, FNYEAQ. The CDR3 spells CASSPFSGAFNYGYTF. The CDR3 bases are TGTGCCAGCAGCCCTTTCTCGGGGGCCTTTAACTATGGCTACACCTTC.

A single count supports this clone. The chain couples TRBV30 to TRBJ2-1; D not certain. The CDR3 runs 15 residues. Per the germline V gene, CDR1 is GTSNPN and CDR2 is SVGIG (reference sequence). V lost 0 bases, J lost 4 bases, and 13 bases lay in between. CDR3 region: CAWSVEGLEYNEQFF. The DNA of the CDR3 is TGTGCCTGGAGTGTTGAAGGTCTCGAATACAATGAGCAGTTCTTC.

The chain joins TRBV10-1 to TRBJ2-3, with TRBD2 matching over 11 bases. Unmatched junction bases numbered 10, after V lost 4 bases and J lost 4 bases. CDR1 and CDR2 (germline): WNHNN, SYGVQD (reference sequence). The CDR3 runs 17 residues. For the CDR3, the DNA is TGCGCCAGCAGTGGGCAAACCACTAGCGGGAGATCAGATACGCAGTATTTT. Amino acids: CASSGQTTSGRSDTQYF.

Here the CDR3 DNA reads TGTGCCAGCAGCGGTTACACAGATACGCAGTATTTT. Translated, it gives CASSGYTDTQYF. The chain couples TRBV11-1 to TRBJ2-3; the D is unclear. Germline loops: CDR1 SGHAT, CDR2 FQDESV (reference sequence). This CDR3 region has 12 residues. V was shortened by 5 bases and J by 2 bases, with 5 bases between the two germline ends.

The CDR3 loop is CASSLFSGPNEKLFF. The CDR3 nucleotides read TGTGCCAGCAGTTTATTTTCAGGGCCTAATGAAAAACTGTTTTTT. The chain has TRBV28 and TRBJ1-4, with D possibly matching TRBD1 (5 bases). The CDR3 covers 15 residues. V was trimmed by 1 base and J by 3 bases, leaving 9 bases between them. Germline values: CDR1 MDHEN, CDR2 SYDVKM.

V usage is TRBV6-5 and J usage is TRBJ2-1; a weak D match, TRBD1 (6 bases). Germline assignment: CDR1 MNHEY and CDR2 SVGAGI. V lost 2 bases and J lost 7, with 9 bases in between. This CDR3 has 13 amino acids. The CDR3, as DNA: TGTGCCAGCAGTTACGGGACAACAAATGAGCAGTTCTTC. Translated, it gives CASSYGTTNEQFF.

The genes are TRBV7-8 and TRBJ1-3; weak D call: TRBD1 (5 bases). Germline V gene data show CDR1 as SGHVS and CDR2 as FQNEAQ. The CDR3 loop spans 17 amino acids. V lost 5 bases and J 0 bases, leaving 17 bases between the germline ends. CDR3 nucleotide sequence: TGTGCCAGCAGCCCCGGGGGGGGACGACTCTCTGGAAACACCATATATTTT. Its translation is CASSPGGGRLSGNTIYF.

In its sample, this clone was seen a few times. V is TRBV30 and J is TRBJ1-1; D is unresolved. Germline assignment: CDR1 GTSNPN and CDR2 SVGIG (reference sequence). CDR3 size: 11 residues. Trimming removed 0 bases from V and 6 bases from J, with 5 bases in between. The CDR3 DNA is TGTGCCTGGAGTGTAGGTGCTGAAGCTTTCTTT. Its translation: CAWSVGAEAFF.

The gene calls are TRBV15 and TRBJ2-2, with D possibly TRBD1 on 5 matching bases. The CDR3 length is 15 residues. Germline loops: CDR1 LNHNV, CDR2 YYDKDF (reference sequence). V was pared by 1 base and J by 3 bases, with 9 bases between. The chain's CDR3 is CATSRGDSHTGELFF. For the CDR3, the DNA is TGTGCCACCAGCAGAGGAGACAGTCACACCGGGGAGCTGTTTTTT.

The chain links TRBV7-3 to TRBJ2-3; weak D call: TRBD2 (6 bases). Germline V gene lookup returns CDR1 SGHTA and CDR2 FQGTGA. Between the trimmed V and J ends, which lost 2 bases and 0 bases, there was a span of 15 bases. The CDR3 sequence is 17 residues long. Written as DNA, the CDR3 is TGTGCCAGCAGCTTACCGCGGGACCGACCTAGCACAGATACGCAGTATTTT. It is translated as CASSLPRDRPSTDTQYF.

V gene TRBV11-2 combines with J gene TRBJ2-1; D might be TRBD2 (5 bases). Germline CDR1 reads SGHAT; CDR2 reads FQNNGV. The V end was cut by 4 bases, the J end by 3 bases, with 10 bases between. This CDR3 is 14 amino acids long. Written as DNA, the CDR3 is TGTGCCAGCAGCTCCCGGACTTTCTACAATGAGCAGTTCTTC. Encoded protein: CASSSRTFYNEQFF.

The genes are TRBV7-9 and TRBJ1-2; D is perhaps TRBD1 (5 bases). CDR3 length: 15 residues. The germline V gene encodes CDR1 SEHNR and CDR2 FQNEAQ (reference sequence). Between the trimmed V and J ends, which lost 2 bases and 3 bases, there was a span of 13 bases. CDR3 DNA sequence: TGTGCCAGCAGCTTATGGGACGGAGGGCACTATGGCTACACCTTC. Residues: CASSLWDGGHYGYTF.

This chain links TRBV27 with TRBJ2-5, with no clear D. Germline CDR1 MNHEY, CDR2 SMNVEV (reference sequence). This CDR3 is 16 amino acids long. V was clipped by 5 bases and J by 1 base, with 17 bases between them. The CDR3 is CASSPIPRIFQETQYF. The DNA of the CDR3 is TGTGCCAGCAGTCCTATACCCCGGATATTCCAAGAGACCCAGTACTTC.

The CDR3 spells CASSEIQYNEQFF. The CDR3 region has the DNA TGCGCCAGCAGCGAGATACAGTACAATGAGCAGTTCTTC. The chain couples TRBV4-1 to TRBJ2-1; unclear D gene. V dropped 5 bases and J dropped 4 bases, with 9 bases sitting between them. There are 13 residues in the CDR3. Germline CDR1 is MGHRA and CDR2 is YSYEKL.

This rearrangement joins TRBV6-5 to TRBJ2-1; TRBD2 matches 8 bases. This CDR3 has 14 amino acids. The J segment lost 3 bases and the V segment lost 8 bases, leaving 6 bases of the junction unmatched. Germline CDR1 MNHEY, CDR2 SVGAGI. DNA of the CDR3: TGTGCCAGCTGTCCGGGGACTAGCTACAATGAGCAGTTCTTC. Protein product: CASCPGTSYNEQFF.

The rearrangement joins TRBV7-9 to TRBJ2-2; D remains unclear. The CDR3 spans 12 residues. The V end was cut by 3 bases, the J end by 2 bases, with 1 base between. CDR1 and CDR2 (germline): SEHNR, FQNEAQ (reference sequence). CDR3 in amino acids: CASSFNTGELFF. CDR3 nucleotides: TGTGCCAGCAGCTTCAACACCGGGGAGCTGTTTTTT.

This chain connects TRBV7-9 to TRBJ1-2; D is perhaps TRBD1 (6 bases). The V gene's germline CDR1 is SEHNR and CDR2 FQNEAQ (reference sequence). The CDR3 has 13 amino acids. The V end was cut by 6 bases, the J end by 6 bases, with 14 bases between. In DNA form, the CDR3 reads TGTGCCAGCAGACCGGGGGGGCTGGATGGCTACACCTTC. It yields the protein CASRPGGLDGYTF.

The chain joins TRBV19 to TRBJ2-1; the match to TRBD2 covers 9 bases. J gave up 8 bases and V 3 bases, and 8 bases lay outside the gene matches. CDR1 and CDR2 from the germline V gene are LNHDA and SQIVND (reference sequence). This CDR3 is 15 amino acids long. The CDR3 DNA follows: TGTGCCAGTAGTATGGCCAGCGGGAGGATATATGAGCAGTTCTTC. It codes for CASSMASGRIYEQFF.

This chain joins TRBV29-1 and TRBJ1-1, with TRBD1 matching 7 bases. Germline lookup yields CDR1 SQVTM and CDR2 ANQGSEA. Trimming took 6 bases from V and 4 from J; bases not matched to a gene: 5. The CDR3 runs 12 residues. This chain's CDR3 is CSVQTGSTEAFF. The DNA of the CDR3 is TGCAGCGTGCAGACAGGGAGCACTGAAGCTTTCTTT.

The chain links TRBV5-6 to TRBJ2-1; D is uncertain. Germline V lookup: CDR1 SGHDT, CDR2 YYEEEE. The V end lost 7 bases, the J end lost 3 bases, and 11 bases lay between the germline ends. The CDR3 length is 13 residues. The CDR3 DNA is TGTGCCAGCGAGCTTGATAACTACAATGAGCAGTTCTTC. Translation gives CASELDNYNEQFF.

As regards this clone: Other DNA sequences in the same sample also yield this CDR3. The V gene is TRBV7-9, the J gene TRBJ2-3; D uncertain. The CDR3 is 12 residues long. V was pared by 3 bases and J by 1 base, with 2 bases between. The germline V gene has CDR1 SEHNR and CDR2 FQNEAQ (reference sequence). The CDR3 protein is CASSLGTDTQYF. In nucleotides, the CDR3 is TGTGCCAGCAGCTTGGGCACAGATACGCAGTATTTT.

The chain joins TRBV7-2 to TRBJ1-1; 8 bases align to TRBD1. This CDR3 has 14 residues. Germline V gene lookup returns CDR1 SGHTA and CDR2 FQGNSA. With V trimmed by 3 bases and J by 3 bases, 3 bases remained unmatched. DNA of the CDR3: TGTGCCAGCAGCTTTATGGACAGGGACACTGAAGCTTTCTTT. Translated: CASSFMDRDTEAFF. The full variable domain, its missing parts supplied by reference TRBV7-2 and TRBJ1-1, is GAGVSQSPSNKVTEKGKDVELRCDPISGHTALYWYRQSLGQGLEFLIYFQGNSAPDKSGLPSDRFSAERTGGSVSTLTIQRTQQEDSAVYLCASSFMDRDTEAFFGQGTRLTVV.

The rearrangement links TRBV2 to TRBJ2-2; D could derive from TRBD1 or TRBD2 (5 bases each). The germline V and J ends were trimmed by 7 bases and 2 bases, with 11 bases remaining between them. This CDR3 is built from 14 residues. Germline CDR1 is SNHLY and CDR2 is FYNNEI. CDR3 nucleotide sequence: TGTGCCAGCAATAGGGACCTAAACACCGGGGAGCTGTTTTTT. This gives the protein CASNRDLNTGELFF.

The CDR3 nucleotides are TGTGCCAGCAGTACCGGACAGGGAACGGGCAGCGAGCAGTACTTC. The encoded protein is CASSTGQGTGSEQYF. The genes are TRBV27 and TRBJ2-7; the match to TRBD1 covers 8 bases. The J segment lost 6 bases and the V segment lost 5 bases, leaving 12 bases of the junction unmatched. Germline V gene lookup returns CDR1 MNHEY and CDR2 SMNVEV (reference sequence). The CDR3 runs 15 residues.

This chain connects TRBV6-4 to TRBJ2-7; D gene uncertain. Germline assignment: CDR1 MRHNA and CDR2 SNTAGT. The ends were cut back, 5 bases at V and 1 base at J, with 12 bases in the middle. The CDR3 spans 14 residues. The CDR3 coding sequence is TGTGCCAGCAGTTACGGTCCCGAGTCCTACGAGCAGTACTTC. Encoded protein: CASSYGPESYEQYF.

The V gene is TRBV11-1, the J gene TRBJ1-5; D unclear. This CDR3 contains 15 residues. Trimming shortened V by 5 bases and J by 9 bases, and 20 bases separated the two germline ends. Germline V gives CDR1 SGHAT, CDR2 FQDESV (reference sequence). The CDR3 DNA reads TGTGCCAGCAGCCTATTTAGCGGGCCGAGTTGGCCCCAGCATTTT. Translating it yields CASSLFSGPSWPQHF.

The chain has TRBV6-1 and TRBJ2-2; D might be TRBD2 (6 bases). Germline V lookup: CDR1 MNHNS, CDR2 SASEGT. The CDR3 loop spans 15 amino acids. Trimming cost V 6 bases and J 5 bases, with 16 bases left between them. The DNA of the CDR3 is TGTGCCAGCAGCCGAGGAGGGATTTCTACCGGGGAGCTGTTTTTT. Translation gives CASSRGGISTGELFF.